A selection of T cell receptor beta chains follows, all from one sample in a study of cytomegalovirus exposure and HLA in healthy donors. Repertoires were generated with immunoSEQ multiplex PCR, while TCRdb's copy carries only in-frame clones and drops some. The data show 75,000 to 100,000 clones, about 83% seen once. Sequences were obtained from PBMCs. The receptors were sampled from a man aged 55 to 70 in good health and CMV-seropositive. The CDR3 runs from the conserved cysteine through the conserved F or W. A D gene is named only where the DNA matches it firmly. Not all rows give a size; the values are once, few, many and, for expanded clones, a class.

CDR3 protein	CDR3 DNA	D gene	clone size	V gene	J gene	CDR3 length
CAWSGTGLTEAFF	TGTGCCTGGAGCGGGACAGGGCTTACTGAAGCTTTCTTT	TRBD1	NA	TRBV30	TRBJ1-1	13
CASSPTSGGTDTQYF	TGTGCCAGCAGCCCGACTAGCGGGGGCACAGATACGCAGTATTTT	TRBD2	NA	TRBV7-8	TRBJ2-3	15
CASSRTGRSGNTIYF	TGTGCCAGTAGTCGGACAGGTCGCTCTGGAAACACCATATATTTT	TRBD1	NA	TRBV19	TRBJ1-3	15
CASARSPTDEQYF	TGTGCCAGCGCCCGGAGCCCTACGGATGAGCAGTACTTC	NA	NA	TRBV27	TRBJ2-7	13
CASSRDRQETQYF	TGTGCCAGCTCGAGGGACAGGCAAGAGACCCAGTACTTC	TRBD1	NA	TRBV18	TRBJ2-5	13
CASSLQVGGESYTF	TGTGCCAGCAGCTTACAAGTCGGGGGGGAAAGCTACACCTTC	NA	NA	TRBV7-2	TRBJ1-2	14
CAISGSRDNYGYTF	TGTGCCATCAGTGGATCTCGGGATAACTATGGCTACACCTTC	NA	NA	TRBV10-3	TRBJ1-2	14
CSARRGEAFF	TGCAGTGCTAGAAGGGGGGAAGCTTTCTTT	NA	NA	TRBV20-1	TRBJ1-1	10
CSVVGQSSYEQYF	TGCAGCGTTGTAGGACAGAGCTCCTACGAGCAGTACTTC	NA	NA	TRBV29-1	TRBJ2-7	13
CASAQGYAETQYF	TGTGCCAGCGCGCAGGGCTACGCGGAGACCCAGTACTTC	NA	once	TRBV6-1	TRBJ2-5	13
CANSYGRGNQPQHF	TGTGCCAACAGTTACGGCAGGGGCAATCAGCCCCAGCATTTT	NA	NA	TRBV6-5	TRBJ1-5	14
CASSLKTGLAKNIQYF	TGTGCCAGCAGCTTAAAGACAGGCTTAGCCAAAAACATTCAGTACTTC	NA	NA	TRBV7-8	TRBJ2-4	16
CASRRADTQYF	TGTGCCAGCAGACGGGCAGATACGCAGTATTTT	NA	NA	TRBV6-5	TRBJ2-3	11
CASSLVGQTNEKLFF	TGCGCCAGCAGCTTGGTGGGGCAGACTAATGAAAAACTGTTTTTT	NA	NA	TRBV5-1	TRBJ1-4	15
CASSPLTGSGNRAKNIQYF	TGTGCCAGCAGTCCCCTTACAGGGTCGGGCAATCGGGCCAAAAACATTCAGTACTTC	NA	NA	TRBV28	TRBJ2-4	19
CASSQSWGAYEQYF	TGTGCCAGCAGCCAAAGTTGGGGAGCCTACGAGCAGTACTTC	NA	NA	TRBV4-2	TRBJ2-7	14
CASSLSVGYEQYF	TGTGCCAGCAGCTTATCGGTCGGCTACGAGCAGTACTTC	NA	NA	TRBV7-9	TRBJ2-7	13
CASSLSGTDNSPLHF	TGTGCCAGCAGCTTATCCGGGACAGATAATTCACCCCTCCACTTT	TRBD1	NA	TRBV5-4	TRBJ1-6	15
CASSLGPTDTQYF	TGTGCCAGCAGCTTGGGGCCGACAGATACGCAGTATTTT	NA	NA	TRBV5-4	TRBJ2-3	13
CASSLYRGQETQYF	TGTGCCAGCAGTTTATATCGGGGCCAAGAGACCCAGTACTTC	NA	once	TRBV27	TRBJ2-5	14
CASSQERGNTDTQYF	TGTGCCAGCAGCCAAGAGCGGGGGAACACAGATACGCAGTATTTT	TRBD2	once	TRBV11-3	TRBJ2-3	15
CAWSVVRGGPETQYF	TGTGCCTGGAGTGTAGTACGGGGGGGCCCGGAGACCCAGTACTTC	TRBD2	NA	TRBV30	TRBJ2-5	15
CAWSSTGGAYEKLFF	TGTGCCTGGAGCTCGACAGGGGGCGCTTATGAAAAACTGTTTTTT	TRBD1	NA	TRBV30	TRBJ1-4	15
CASSLAGYDNEQFF	TGCGCCAGCAGCTTGGCGGGTTACGACAATGAGCAGTTCTTC	NA	NA	TRBV5-1	TRBJ2-1	14
CASKATGGDTGELFF	TGTGCCAGCAAGGCCACAGGGGGCGACACCGGGGAGCTGTTTTTT	TRBD1	NA	TRBV6-6	TRBJ2-2	15
CASSLGLAGDYNEQFF	TGCGCCAGCAGCTTGGGACTAGCGGGAGATTACAATGAGCAGTTCTTC	TRBD2	NA	TRBV5-1	TRBJ2-1	16
CASRMTGNENTIYF	TGTGCCAGTAGAATGACAGGGAACGAAAACACCATATATTTT	TRBD1	NA	TRBV19	TRBJ1-3	14
CAWRGLNNNEQFF	TGTGCCTGGAGAGGACTGAACAACAATGAGCAGTTCTTC	NA	NA	TRBV30	TRBJ2-1	13
CASSVRDRGYEQYF	TGTGCCAGCAGTGTCCGGGACAGGGGCTACGAGCAGTACTTC	TRBD1	NA	TRBV2	TRBJ2-7	14
CASSFIQKDEQYF	TGTGCCAGCAGCTTCATACAGAAGGACGAGCAGTACTTC	NA	once	TRBV5-6	TRBJ2-7	13
CASSLVAGGPRETQYF	TGTGCCAGCAGCTTAGTAGCGGGGGGGCCCCGGGAGACCCAGTACTTC	TRBD2	NA	TRBV7-3	TRBJ2-5	16
CASSGRQGRPDSPLHF	TGTGCCAGCAGCGGGCGACAGGGGCGTCCGGATTCACCCCTCCACTTT	TRBD1	NA	TRBV5-6	TRBJ1-6	16
CATRQGTNEKLFF	TGTGCCACAAGACAGGGGACTAATGAAAAACTGTTTTTT	TRBD1	NA	TRBV30	TRBJ1-4	13
CAISGSKTGHAEQFF	TGTGCCATCAGTGGGTCCAAGACAGGCCACGCGGAGCAGTTCTTC	NA	NA	TRBV10-3	TRBJ2-1	15
CASRFPGGGNYGYTF	TGTGCCAGCAGATTCCCGGGCGGGGGTAACTATGGCTACACCTTC	NA	NA	TRBV28	TRBJ1-2	15
CASTRTRRSQETQYF	TGTGCCAGCACTCGGACGAGGAGGTCCCAAGAGACCCAGTACTTC	NA	few	TRBV6-1	TRBJ2-5	15
CSVLKAAGELFF	TGCAGCGTTTTAAAAGCCGCCGGGGAGCTGTTTTTT	NA	NA	TRBV29-1	TRBJ2-2	12
CASSSLREGHLNTEAFF	TGTGCTAGCAGCTCCCTTCGGGAGGGGCACTTGAACACTGAAGCTTTCTTT	NA	NA	TRBV7-7	TRBJ1-1	17
CASSLESRGTGELFF	TGCGCCAGCAGCTTGGAATCCCGGGGGACCGGGGAGCTGTTTTTT	NA	few	TRBV5-1	TRBJ2-2	15
CASNPTPQETQYF	TGTGCCAGCAACCCGACTCCGCAAGAGACCCAGTACTTC	NA	NA	TRBV7-6	TRBJ2-5	13
CASSRGQGGLRYGYTF	TGCGCCAGCAGCAGGGGACAGGGAGGTTTGCGATATGGCTACACCTTC	TRBD1	NA	TRBV5-1	TRBJ1-2	16
CASSQSLAGGYEQYF	TGTGCCAGCAGCCAGTCCTTGGCAGGGGGCTACGAGCAGTACTTC	TRBD1	NA	TRBV7-2	TRBJ2-7	15
CASSSPGQGNEQYF	TGCGCCAGCAGCTCCCCGGGACAGGGGAACGAGCAGTACTTC	TRBD1	NA	TRBV5-1	TRBJ2-7	14
CSVAQSDTQYF	TGCAGCGTTGCACAGTCAGATACGCAGTATTTT	NA	NA	TRBV29-1	TRBJ2-3	11
CASTLTGSYEQYF	TGTGCCAGCACCCTGACAGGGTCCTACGAGCAGTACTTC	TRBD1	NA	TRBV6-6	TRBJ2-7	13
CASSPTGAITDTQYF	TGTGCCAGCAGTCCGACAGGGGCGATCACAGATACGCAGTATTTT	TRBD1	NA	TRBV6-1	TRBJ2-3	15
CASSYWAAGGTGELFF	TGTGCCAGCAGTTACTGGGCGGCGGGAGGTACCGGGGAGCTGTTTTTT	TRBD2	NA	TRBV6-5	TRBJ2-2	16
CSVYGLAKYNEQFF	TGCAGCGTCTACGGACTAGCTAAGTACAATGAGCAGTTCTTC	TRBD2	NA	TRBV29-1	TRBJ2-1	14
CASSVAGGGGFETQYF	TGTGCCAGCAGCGTAGCGGGGGGCGGGGGGTTCGAGACCCAGTACTTC	TRBD2	few	TRBV9	TRBJ2-5	16
CAISELRTGNEQFF	TGTGCCATCAGTGAGCTGAGAACGGGCAATGAGCAGTTCTTC	NA	once	TRBV10-3	TRBJ2-1	14
CSVDRALNYGYTF	TGCAGCGTTGACAGGGCCTTAAACTATGGCTACACCTTC	NA	NA	TRBV29-1	TRBJ1-2	13
CASSRVDSYEQYF	TGTGCCAGCAGCAGGGTGGACAGCTACGAGCAGTACTTC	NA	NA	TRBV5-4	TRBJ2-7	13
CASSFLDRGGTDTQYF	TGTGCCAGCAGCTTTTTGGACAGGGGGGGGACAGATACGCAGTATTTT	TRBD1	NA	TRBV7-9	TRBJ2-3	16
CASKDRMNTEAFF	TGTGCCAGTAAGGACAGAATGAACACTGAAGCTTTCTTT	NA	once	TRBV19	TRBJ1-1	13
CASSYSRGFLSEAFF	TGTGCCAGCAGTTACTCTCGGGGTTTTCTCTCTGAAGCTTTCTTT	NA	NA	TRBV6-6	TRBJ1-1	15
CASSKGQNYGYTF	TGTGCCAGCAGCAAAGGACAGAATTATGGCTACACCTTC	NA	NA	TRBV6-5	TRBJ1-2	13
CASSLGGSAPLHF	TGTGCCAGCAGCTTAGGAGGATCAGCGCCCCTCCACTTT	NA	NA	TRBV7-2	TRBJ1-6	13
CASSFDRVSGANVLTF	TGTGCCAGCAGCTTCGACAGGGTTTCTGGGGCCAACGTCCTGACTTTC	TRBD1	few	TRBV7-9	TRBJ2-6	16
CASSYDRKGPINTDTQYF	TGTGCCAGCAGCTATGACAGGAAGGGGCCAATCAACACAGATACGCAGTATTTT	NA	once	TRBV13	TRBJ2-3	18
CASSPSGTLGYEQYF	TGTGCCAGCAGCCCCAGCGGGACGCTTGGCTACGAGCAGTACTTC	TRBD2	NA	TRBV9	TRBJ2-7	15